What follows are 26 T cell receptor beta chains derived from one specimen sequenced in a study of cytomegalovirus exposure and HLA in healthy donors. With 60 Vbeta and 13 Jbeta primers, the PCR was carried out. Only in-frame clones appear in the TCRdb table, and some are missing; sequencing was by immunoSEQ multiplex PCR. The data show roughly 150,000 clones, with more than 70% seen just once and about 11% held by the top ten. The sequenced sample consisted of PBMCs. The receptors were sampled from a young man in good health and CMV-seropositive.

The chain is built from TRBV5-6 and TRBJ1-2; D gene unclear. Germline V gene lookup returns CDR1 SGHDT and CDR2 YYEEEE. V was pared by 4 bases and J by 3 bases, with 13 bases between. The CDR3 totals 14 residues. The CDR3 here is CASSPEGYHYGYTF. CDR3 coding DNA: TGTGCCAGCAGCCCGGAGGGTTACCACTATGGCTACACCTTC.

Concerning this clone: One end of the junction fails to match germline, which may point to a read error. This CDR3 is also generated by other DNA sequences in the sample. The gene calls are TRBV15 and TRBJ2-7; TRBD2 is a possible D gene (5 bases). Germline V gene lookup returns CDR1 LNHNV and CDR2 YYDKDF (reference sequence). The length of the CDR3 is 14 residues. CDR3 DNA sequence: TGCGCCACCAGCAGAGCAGCAAGCGGCTACGAGCAGTACTTC. Translation gives CATSRAASGYEQYF.

The chain joins TRBV9 to TRBJ2-2; 8 nucleotides agree with TRBD1. Germline V lookup: CDR1 SGDLS, CDR2 YYNGEE. The ends lost 4 bases at V and 2 bases at J; junction bases unmatched: 7. This CDR3 is built from 16 residues. The CDR3 here is CASSPPGGLNTGELFF. The CDR3, as DNA: TGTGCCAGCAGCCCCCCAGGGGGCTTAAACACCGGGGAGCTGTTTTTT.

This chain links TRBV18 with TRBJ2-7; 8 nucleotides line up with TRBD1. Germline lookup yields CDR1 KGHSH and CDR2 LQKENI. After removal of 3 bases from V and 2 bases from J, the junction contained 6 bases not matched to a gene. CDR3 length equals 15 residues. CDR3 loop: CASSPQGARTYEQYF. The CDR3 DNA reads as TGTGCCAGCTCACCGCAGGGGGCAAGGACCTACGAGCAGTACTTC. The whole variable domain, filled in from reference TRBV18 and TRBJ2-7, reads NAGVMQNPRHLVRRRGQEARLRCSPMKGHSHVYWYRQLPEEGLKFMVYLQKENIIDESGMPKERFSAEFPKEGPSILRIQQVVRGDSAAYFCASSPQGARTYEQYFGPGTRLTVT.

This chain joins TRBV28 and TRBJ2-1; a weak D match, TRBD2 (6 bases). Per germline, CDR1 MDHEN and CDR2 SYDVKM. The CDR3 spans 20 residues. V was cut by 5 bases and J by 2 bases, with 28 bases left in between. The CDR3 loop is CASSSLERALPGWAYNEQFF. CDR3 DNA sequence: TGTGCCAGCAGTAGTTTAGAGCGGGCGCTACCGGGTTGGGCCTACAATGAGCAGTTCTTC.

The gene calls are TRBV9 and TRBJ2-7; 10 bases align to TRBD1. Germline-derived CDR1 and CDR2 are SGDLS and YYNGEE. Germline trimming cut 2 bases from V and 4 bases from J; bases unmatched to any gene: 6. The CDR3 sequence is 15 residues long. Here the CDR3 reads CASSVGDRGLYEQYF. CDR3 sequence (DNA): TGTGCCAGCAGCGTCGGGGACAGGGGACTTTACGAGCAGTACTTC.

The V call is TRBV5-1, the J call TRBJ1-5; D gene uncertain. V was trimmed by 6 bases and J by 4 bases, leaving 8 bases between them. Germline V gene lookup returns CDR1 SGHRS and CDR2 YFSETQ. The CDR3 consists of 12 residues. CDR3: CASTPSNQPQHF. As DNA, the CDR3 is TGCGCCAGCACTCCGTCGAATCAGCCCCAGCATTTT. The entire variable domain, with the rest obtained from reference TRBV5-1 and TRBJ1-5, is as follows: KAGVTQTPRYLIKTRGQQVTLSCSPISGHRSVSWYQQTPGQGLQFLFEYFSETQRNKGNFPGRFSGRQFSNSRSEMNVSTLELGDSALYLCASTPSNQPQHFGDGTRLSIL.

This chain joins TRBV28 and TRBJ1-1, with D unresolved. Germline loops: CDR1 MDHEN, CDR2 SYDVKM. The CDR3 contains 13 residues. The V gene lost 2 bases and the J gene lost 8 bases, with 12 bases spanning the gap. The CDR3 is CASSLGRELEAFF. CDR3 bases: TGTGCCAGCAGTTTAGGGCGGGAGCTGGAAGCTTTCTTT.

The chain recombines TRBV5-1 with TRBJ2-3; the D is unclear. This CDR3 has 14 residues. Germline V CDR1 and CDR2: SGHRS, YFSETQ. The ends were cut back, 1 base at V and 0 bases at J, with 6 bases in the middle. CDR3 sequence: CASSLPGSTDTQYF. As DNA, the CDR3 is TGCGCCAGCAGCTTGCCAGGTAGCACAGATACGCAGTATTTT. Looking up the rest from reference TRBV5-1 and TRBJ2-3 gives the full variable domain: KAGVTQTPRYLIKTRGQQVTLSCSPISGHRSVSWYQQTPGQGLQFLFEYFSETQRNKGNFPGRFSGRQFSNSRSEMNVSTLELGDSALYLCASSLPGSTDTQYFGPGTRLTVL.

The rearrangement uses TRBV5-1 and TRBJ2-7, with 10 bases fitting TRBD2. The CDR3 consists of 17 residues. V was clipped by 3 bases and J by 12 bases; unmatched bases: 21. Germline assignment: CDR1 SGHRS and CDR2 YFSETQ. CDR3 sequence reads: CASSSGKSTSGVSEGYF. DNA for the CDR3: TGCGCCAGCAGCTCGGGAAAGAGTACTAGCGGGGTCTCGGAGGGGTACTTC.

This clone was recorded only once. The chain carries TRBV9 and TRBJ2-3; TRBD1 matches at 7 bases. The CDR3 totals 15 residues. Germline assignment: CDR1 SGDLS and CDR2 YYNGEE. The ends lost 3 bases at V and 4 bases at J; junction bases unmatched: 8. The CDR3 here is CASSAGFQGADTQYF. The CDR3, as DNA: TGTGCCAGCAGCGCGGGGTTTCAGGGGGCAGATACGCAGTATTTT.

The rearrangement uses TRBV28 and TRBJ1-2; D is possibly TRBD1 (5 bases). The CDR3 sequence is 13 residues long. V gave up 6 bases and J gave up 5 bases, with 13 bases separating them. Germline CDR1 MDHEN, CDR2 SYDVKM. CDR3 nucleotide sequence: TGTGCCAGCAGCCCCCCGGAGGGGTATGGCTACACCTTC. Translating gives CASSPPEGYGYTF.

DNA of the CDR3: TGTGCCAGCACTGGGACTAGCGGGACCTCTAGCTCCTACGAGCAGTACTTC. This gives the protein CASTGTSGTSSSYEQYF. The V call is TRBV6-4, the J call TRBJ2-7; 13 bases map to TRBD2. There are 17 residues in the CDR3. J gave up 0 bases and V 7 bases, and 9 bases lay outside the gene matches. Germline V gene sequence: CDR1 MRHNA, CDR2 SNTAGT.

The CDR3 DNA sequence: TGTGCCAGCACTGGGACAGGGGGCAGTGAGCAGTTCTTC. Translation gives CASTGTGGSEQFF. The rearrangement joins TRBV2 to TRBJ2-1, with 12 bases fitting TRBD1. CDR3 length: 13 amino acids. The junction had 4 bases not matched to a gene; V was cut back by 7 bases and J by 9 bases. CDR1 is SNHLY, CDR2 FYNNEI, per germline.

This clone has a single count. The chain is built from TRBV9 and TRBJ2-7, with a possible D match to TRBD2 (6 bases). CDR3 length: 14 residues. Deletions cut 2 bases from V and 2 bases from J, with 11 bases between. CDR1 SGDLS and CDR2 YYNGEE come from the germline V gene. CDR3 loop: CASSVGLPPYEQYF. In DNA form, the CDR3 reads TGTGCCAGCAGCGTGGGACTTCCTCCCTACGAGCAGTACTTC. The full variable domain, rest sourced from reference TRBV9 and TRBJ2-7, is DSGVTQTPKHLITATGQRVTLRCSPRSGDLSVYWYQQSLDQGLQFLIQYYNGEERAKGNILERFSAQQFPDLHSELNLSSLELGDSALYFCASSVGLPPYEQYFGPGTRLTVT.

Of note for this clone: This sample also contains other DNA sequences that code for the same CDR3. CDR3 sequence reads: CASSFTGNTEAFF. CDR3 in DNA: TGCGCCAGCAGCTTTACAGGGAATACTGAAGCTTTCTTT. V is TRBV5-1 and J is TRBJ1-1; maybe TRBD1 (6 bases). The germline V and J ends were trimmed by 2 bases and 5 bases, with 10 bases remaining between them. CDR1 SGHRS and CDR2 YFSETQ come from the germline V gene. CDR3 length: 13 amino acids.

This chain joins TRBV19 and TRBJ1-3; D might be TRBD1 (6 bases). V shed 6 bases and J shed 4 bases, with 22 bases lying between them. Germline V gene data show CDR1 as LNHDA and CDR2 as SQIVND (reference sequence). The CDR3 has 17 amino acids. CDR3 in DNA: TGTGCCAGTAGCAAGAGATCGTGGACAGCGCTCGGAAACACCATATATTTT. Translated, it gives CASSKRSWTALGNTIYF.

The DNA of the CDR3 is TGTGCCAGCAGCTACCTAGGGACAAGATATAGCAATCAGCCCCAGCATTTT. Amino acid sequence: CASSYLGTRYSNQPQHF. The genes are TRBV7-2 and TRBJ1-5; tentative D call: TRBD1 (6 bases). V gave up 4 bases and J gave up 0 bases, with 16 bases separating them. The CDR3 covers 17 residues. The germline V gene encodes CDR1 SGHTA and CDR2 FQGNSA.

The CDR3 DNA reads TGCGCCAGCAGCCAGGGGGAAGGCGAGCAGTACTTC. This codes for CASSQGEGEQYF. This rearrangement joins TRBV5-1 to TRBJ2-5, with 7 bases identical to TRBD1. Judging by the DNA end, TRBJ2-7 fits better; the J call may be wrong. The CDR3 length is 12 residues. From germline, CDR1 is SGHRS and CDR2 YFSETQ.

The chain combines TRBV7-2 with TRBJ2-3, with TRBD2 matching 8 bases. J gave up 1 base and V 2 bases, and 2 bases lay outside the gene matches. This CDR3 has 15 residues. Germline V gene data show CDR1 as SGHTA and CDR2 as FQGNSA. CDR3 in amino acids: CASSLKLAGTDTQYF. Here the CDR3 DNA reads TGTGCCAGCAGCTTAAAACTAGCGGGCACAGATACGCAGTATTTT.

This clone was seen a single time. The rearrangement joins TRBV19 to TRBJ2-5; 12 bases align to TRBD2. Germline V CDR1 and CDR2: LNHDA, SQIVND (reference sequence). This CDR3 contains 13 residues. Germline trimming cut 8 bases from V and 4 bases from J; bases unmatched to any gene: 2. The CDR3 spells CASQLAGGETQYF. In DNA form, the CDR3 reads TGTGCCAGTCAACTAGCGGGAGGAGAGACCCAGTACTTC. Filled out from reference TRBV19 and TRBJ2-5, the complete variable domain reads DGGITQSPKYLFRKEGQNVTLSCEQNLNHDAMYWYRQDPGQGLRLIYYSQIVNDFQKGDIAEGYSVSREKKESFPLTVTSAQKNPTAFYLCASQLAGGETQYFGPGTRLLVL.

The V and J genes are TRBV4-1 and TRBJ1-2; no reliable D call. Between the trimmed V and J ends, which lost 4 bases and 5 bases, there was a span of 11 bases. Germline V gene lookup returns CDR1 MGHRA and CDR2 YSYEKL. The length of the CDR3 is 13 residues. Here the CDR3 DNA reads TGCGCCAGCAGCCTCCTTGGGAGGTATGGCTACACCTTC. Protein: CASSLLGRYGYTF.

The chain is built from TRBV6-5 and TRBJ1-4; TRBD1 aligns across 7 bases. Germline-derived CDR1 and CDR2 are MNHEY and SVGAGI. The CDR3 is made up of 13 amino acids. Trimming at V came to 6 bases and at J to 7 bases, leaving 5 bases not matched to a gene. This CDR3 is CASRTGVGEKLFF. The DNA for the CDR3 is TGTGCCAGCAGAACAGGGGTGGGTGAAAAACTGTTTTTT.

This clone occurred a few times. The chain is built from TRBV29-1 and TRBJ1-3, with a possible D match to TRBD1 (5 bases). Between the trimmed V and J ends, which lost 4 bases and 2 bases, there was a span of 12 bases. The CDR3 runs to 14 residues. The germline V gene encodes CDR1 SQVTM and CDR2 ANQGSEA. The CDR3 nucleotides read TGCAGCGTTGCAGGGCCGGGCGCTGGAAACACCATATATTTT. Translation: CSVAGPGAGNTIYF.

The chain links TRBV6-5 to TRBJ2-7, with D possibly matching TRBD2 (6 bases). The CDR3 covers 14 residues. Deletions cut 6 bases from V and 2 bases from J, with 14 bases between. Per the germline V gene, CDR1 is MNHEY and CDR2 is SVGAGI. CDR3 sequence reads: CASRPGLLTYEQYF. The DNA for the CDR3 is TGTGCCAGCAGACCGGGACTTTTAACCTACGAGCAGTACTTC.

V gene TRBV29-1 combines with J gene TRBJ2-1; 10 nucleotides agree with TRBD2. Unmatched junction bases numbered 7, after V lost 6 bases and J lost 5 bases. CDR3 length: 14 amino acids. Germline V gene data show CDR1 as SQVTM and CDR2 as ANQGSEA. As DNA, the CDR3 is TGCAGCGTCGCCGGGACTAGCGTAAACAATGAGCAGTTCTTC. This gives the protein CSVAGTSVNNEQFF.